The present TCR beta chain was sequenced within a study of T-cell memory formation after mild COVID-19. TCRdb reanalysed the 5' RACE reads using MiXCR and keeps one entry per CDR3 protein. There are about 350,000 distinct CDR3 sequences in the sample; 20% to 25% occur only once, and roughly a fifth lies in the top ten. The CDR3 is 13 residues long. Germline V gene sequence: CDR1 SGDLS, CDR2 YYNGEE. The V end was cut by 0 bases, the J end by 4 bases, with 7 bases between. Input material: PBMCs or a T cell subset sorted from them (not recorded which). This receptor was taken from a man aged 18-30 years who had mild COVID-19 (a few samples of this study predate the infection). Cell type and time point are not known. The J gene is TRBJ1-2, the V gene TRBV9, with D uncertain. The CDR3 reads CASSVGEIYGYTF. Written as DNA, the CDR3 is TGTGCCAGCAGCGTAGGAGAGATCTATGGCTACACCTTC. Looking up the rest from reference TRBV9 and TRBJ1-2 gives the full variable domain: DSGVTQTPKHLITATGQRVTLRCSPRSGDLSVYWYQQSLDQGLQFLIQYYNGEERAKGNILERFSAQQFPDLHSELNLSSLELGDSALYFCASSVGEIYGYTFGSGTRLTVV.